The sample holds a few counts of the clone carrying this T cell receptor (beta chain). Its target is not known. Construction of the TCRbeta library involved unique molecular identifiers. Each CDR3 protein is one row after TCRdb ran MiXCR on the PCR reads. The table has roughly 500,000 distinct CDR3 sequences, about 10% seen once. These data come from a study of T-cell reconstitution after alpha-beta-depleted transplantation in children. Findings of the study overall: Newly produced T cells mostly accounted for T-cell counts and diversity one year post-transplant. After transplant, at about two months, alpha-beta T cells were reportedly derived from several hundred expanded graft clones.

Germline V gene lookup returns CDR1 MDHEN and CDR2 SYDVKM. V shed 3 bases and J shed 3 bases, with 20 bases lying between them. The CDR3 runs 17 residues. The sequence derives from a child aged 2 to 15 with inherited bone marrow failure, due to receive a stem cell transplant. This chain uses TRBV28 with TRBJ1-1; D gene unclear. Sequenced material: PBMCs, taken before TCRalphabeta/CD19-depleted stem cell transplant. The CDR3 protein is CASSFTPFRVGDTEAFF. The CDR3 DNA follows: TGTGCCAGCAGTTTCACCCCCTTTCGTGTGGGAGACACTGAAGCTTTCTTT.